The subject of this entry is one TCR beta chain. Cyclophosphamide on days +3 and +4 followed busulfan-fludarabine conditioning and a marrow graft. V was trimmed by 3 bases and J by 11 bases, leaving 16 bases between them. Germline V gene sequence: CDR1 KGHSH, CDR2 LQKENI. The CDR3 extends over 14 amino acids. This entry comes from a study of T cells after posttransplantation cyclophosphamide. Profiling relied on immunoSEQ multiplex PCR, and the TCRdb table lists in-frame clones only, not all of them. The sample records more than 9,500 clones, 75% to 95% being singletons. The source of this sequence is a female patient in her thirties or forties who received an allogeneic stem cell transplant from an unrelated donor, was CMV-positive, and had no GVHD. Some T cells may be provided by the graft donor. The rearrangement joins TRBV18 to TRBJ1-4, with D unresolved. This sample comprised PBMCs, obtained after allogeneic stem cell transplant with posttransplant cyclophosphamide. The CDR3 spells CASSPPTMTSKLFF. DNA of the CDR3: TGTGCCAGCTCACCCCCGACAATGACGAGTAAACTGTTTTTT. Using reference TRBV18 and TRBJ1-4 for the parts outside the CDR3, the full variable domain is NAGVMQNPRHLVRRRGQEARLRCSPMKGHSHVYWYRQLPEEGLKFMVYLQKENIIDESGMPKERFSAEFPKEGPSILRIQQVVRGDSAAYFCASSPPTMTSKLFFGSGTQLSVL.